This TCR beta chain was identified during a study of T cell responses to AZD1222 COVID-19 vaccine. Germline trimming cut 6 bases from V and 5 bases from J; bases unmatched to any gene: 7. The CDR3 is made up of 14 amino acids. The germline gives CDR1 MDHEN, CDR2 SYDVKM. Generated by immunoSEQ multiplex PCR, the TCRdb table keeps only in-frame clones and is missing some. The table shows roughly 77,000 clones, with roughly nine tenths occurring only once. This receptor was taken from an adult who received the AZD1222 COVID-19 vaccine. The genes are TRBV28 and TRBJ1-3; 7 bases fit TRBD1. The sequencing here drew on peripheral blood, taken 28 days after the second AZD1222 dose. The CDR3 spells CASSPGQSRNTIYF. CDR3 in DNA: TGTGCCAGCAGCCCGGGACAGTCGAGAAACACCATATATTTT.